The rows below give T cell receptor beta chains drawn from one sample of a study of T cells after yellow fever vaccination. From the 5' RACE reads, TCRdb called clonotypes with MiXCR, one entry per CDR3 protein. The table has under 200,000 distinct CDR3 sequences, less than 9% seen once. Sequencing was performed on CD4+ T cells sorted from PBMCs, taken around 5 days after the first yellow fever vaccination. Receptor source: a man aged 18 to 30 who received the YFV17D yellow fever vaccine. The CDR3 runs from the conserved cysteine through the conserved F or W. D genes are given only for firm matches. Size tells how often a clone was seen (once, few, many) or the class of an expanded clone, and some rows leave it out.

V gene	clone size	D gene	J gene	CDR3 DNA	CDR3 protein
TRBV28	many	TRBD2	TRBJ2-5	TGTGCCAGCAGACTACGTGACGAAGGGCGCGGGAGGGGAGAGACCCAGTACTTC	CASRLRDEGRGRGETQYF
TRBV24-1	many	TRBD2	TRBJ2-3	TGTGCCACCAGTGACACGCGGGGGTACGGAGATACGCAGTATTTT	CATSDTRGYGDTQYF
TRBV7-9	many	.	TRBJ1-1	TGTGCCAGCAGCGCGGCCAGGGGATTGGAGGATGCTTTCTTT	CASSAARGLEDAFF
TRBV18	many	.	TRBJ2-2	TGTGCCAGCTCACCACCAACGGGGGCGAACACCGGGGAGCTGTTTTTT	CASSPPTGANTGELFF
TRBV29-1	many	TRBD1	TRBJ2-2	TGCAGCGCTAGACAGGGCAGGGACACCGGGGAGCTGTTTTTT	CSARQGRDTGELFF
TRBV18	few	.	TRBJ2-7	TGTGCCAGCTCACCGCCAGGGAGATCCCCCTACGAGCAGTACTTC	CASSPPGRSPYEQYF
TRBV6-1	many	.	TRBJ1-1	TGTGCCAGCAAGCAGGGAATGGCTAACACTGAAGCTTTCTTT	CASKQGMANTEAFF
TRBV12-3/TRBV12-4	few	.	TRBJ2-6	TGTGCCAGCACCCCGGGCGGGGCTGGGGCCAACGTCCTGACTTTC	CASTPGGAGANVLTF
TRBV20-1	many	.	TRBJ2-1	TGCAGTGGCCGGCTATACCCCTACAATGAGCAGTTCTTC	CSGRLYPYNEQFF
TRBV6-6	many	.	TRBJ2-4	TGTGCCAGCAGCGAGGGACGAAACATTCAGTACTTC	CASSEGRNIQYF
TRBV4-1	many	.	TRBJ1-1	TGCGCCAGCAGCATAAACAGGGTCGGGAGACCTGGAGCTTTCTTT	CASSINRVGRPGAFF
TRBV24-1	many	.	TRBJ2-1	TGTGCCACCAGTGCCGGACAGACTCGGGGACAGCAGTTCTTC	CATSAGQTRGQQFF
TRBV20-1	few	TRBD1	TRBJ1-1	TGCAGTGCTCCTCAAGCCGGGACAGGGATTATGAACACTGAAGCTTTCTTT	CSAPQAGTGIMNTEAFF
TRBV7-2	many	.	TRBJ1-2	TGTGCCAGCAGCCCTTCTTATTTAAACTATGGCTACACCTTC	CASSPSYLNYGYTF
TRBV3-1	many	TRBD1	TRBJ2-4	TGTGCCAGCAGCCAAGGGACAGGGGGCATTCAGTACTTC	CASSQGTGGIQYF
TRBV20-1	.	.	TRBJ2-3	TGCAGTGCTCTCCGGGACTCCGCAGATACGCAGTATTTT	CSALRDSADTQYF
TRBV10-3	.	TRBD2	TRBJ2-2	TGTGCCATCAATCGGACTAGCTGGGGACCCGGGGAGCTGTTTTTT	CAINRTSWGPGELFF
TRBV18	many	.	TRBJ2-7	TGTGCCAGCTCACCGGGACCGGTCTACGAGCAGTACTTC	CASSPGPVYEQYF
TRBV12-5	many	.	TRBJ2-1	TGTGCTAGTGGTTTGAAGGGGGTCGATGAGCAGTTCTTC	CASGLKGVDEQFF
TRBV5-5	many	TRBD1	TRBJ1-6	TGTGCCAGCAGCCAAGGACAGGGGGCTGGCTCACCCCTCCACTTT	CASSQGQGAGSPLHF
TRBV9	many	.	TRBJ2-3	TGTGCCAGCAGCGTAGGACCCCTGGGGAGCGGAGGCACAGATACGCAGTATTTT	CASSVGPLGSGGTDTQYF
TRBV5-5	.	TRBD1	TRBJ1-2	TGTGCCAGCAGCGAGATAATTAACCGACAGGGGGCGAACTATGGCTACACCTTC	CASSEIINRQGANYGYTF
TRBV5-1	many	.	TRBJ2-7	TGCGCCAGCAGCTTGGGGACTGACTCCTACGAGCAGTACTTC	CASSLGTDSYEQYF
TRBV9	many	.	TRBJ1-4	TGTGCCAGCAGCGTATCCCAGGGGACGACTAATGAAAAACTGTTTTTT	CASSVSQGTTNEKLFF
TRBV7-6	many	TRBD1	TRBJ2-2	TGTGCCAGCAGCTTAGATGACAGGGTGGCCGGGGAGCTGTTTTTT	CASSLDDRVAGELFF
TRBV7-2	few	.	TRBJ1-2	TGTGCCAGCAGCTCGAACGGGGTTGCGGCTACTGGCTACACTTTC	CASSSNGVAATGYTF
TRBV6-5	few	TRBD2	TRBJ2-7	TGTGCCAGCAGTTACAGTCATAGCGGGGTCTCCTACGAGCAGTACTTC	CASSYSHSGVSYEQYF
TRBV7-2	.	.	TRBJ1-5	TGTGCCAGCACGTGGGCAATCAATCAGCCCCAGCATTTT	CASTWAINQPQHF
TRBV20-1	few	TRBD2	TRBJ2-1	TGCAGTGCTAGAGAGGCGCTAGCGGGGGGTAGTGAGCAGTTCTTC	CSAREALAGGSEQFF
TRBV5-1	many	TRBD1	TRBJ2-2	TGCGCCAGCAGCTTGGGACAGGGTTACACCGGGGAGCTGTTTTTT	CASSLGQGYTGELFF
TRBV12-3/TRBV12-4	few	.	TRBJ1-1	TGTGCCAGCAGTTTTTCGGAGAACACTGAAGCTTTCTTT	CASSFSENTEAFF
TRBV6-1	.	.	TRBJ1-2	TGTGCCAGTCGTGTAAACTATGGCTACACCTTC	CASRVNYGYTF
TRBV9	.	.	TRBJ1-3	TGTGCCAGCAGCGTCATGACAGGCACCTCTGGAAACACCATATATTTT	CASSVMTGTSGNTIYF
TRBV5-4	few	.	TRBJ1-1	TGTGCCAGCAGACCCGACAGCCCGAACACTGAAGCTTTCTTT	CASRPDSPNTEAFF
TRBV2	few	.	TRBJ2-5	TGTGCCAGCGGCAGATTGGGGACCCAGTACTTC	CASGRLGTQYF
TRBV21-1	many	.	TRBJ2-3	TGTGCCAGCAGCCCCACTCGAGTGGTAGATACGCAGTATTTT	CASSPTRVVDTQYF
TRBV6-5	few	TRBD1	TRBJ1-2	TGTGCCAGCAGTTACAAGGGACAGGGAGTCTATGGCTACACCTTC	CASSYKGQGVYGYTF
TRBV23-1	many	.	TRBJ2-1	TGCGCCAGCAGCAAGGAGTTCTTC	CASSKEFF
TRBV6-5	many	TRBD1	TRBJ1-2	TGTGCCAGCAACTCGGGACAGAACTATGGCTACACCTTC	CASNSGQNYGYTF
TRBV4-3	many	TRBD2	TRBJ2-5	TGCGCCAGCAGCCTAGGTCCGGCGGGGGAAGAGACCCAGTACTTC	CASSLGPAGEETQYF
TRBV7-6	many	.	TRBJ1-4	TGTGCCAGCAGTACCAGGCTAGGGACACTTGAAAAACTGTTTTTT	CASSTRLGTLEKLFF
TRBV6-1	few	.	TRBJ1-5	TGTGCCAGCAGGCCTAGCTGGGACAAGCAGAGTTATAGCAATCAGCACCAGCATTTT	CASRPSWDKQSYSNQHQHF
TRBV29-1	many	.	TRBJ2-3	TGCAGCGGGGGGACACGTTCAGATACGCAGTATTTT	CSGGTRSDTQYF
TRBV7-2	.	TRBD1	TRBJ2-4	TGTGCCAGCAGCTTAGAGACAGGGAGCGCCAAAAACATTCAGTACTTC	CASSLETGSAKNIQYF
TRBV4-2	few	TRBD2	TRBJ2-3	TGTGCCAGCAGCCCGGGGTCCGGGGGGGCCGGTTATTCGGGCCGCCCGCTGGGTACGCAGTATTTT	CASSPGSGGAGYSGRPLGTQYF
TRBV18	many	.	TRBJ1-1	TGTGCCAGCTCCCCTTATTTCAGGGCTGAAGCTTTCTTT	CASSPYFRAEAFF
TRBV15	few	.	TRBJ2-6	TGTGCCACCAGCAGACAGAACTCTGGGGCCAACGTCCTGACTTTC	CATSRQNSGANVLTF
TRBV6-6	many	TRBD1	TRBJ2-7	TGTGCCGGCGGGACAGGAGGCGAGCAGTACTTC	CAGGTGGEQYF
TRBV20-1	many	.	TRBJ2-3	TGCAGTGCGAGGGTTCGGGCGGGGAGTACAGATACGCAGTATTTT	CSARVRAGSTDTQYF
TRBV6-1	few	.	TRBJ1-5	TGTGCCAGCAGCCGTACGTTGGGGCAGCCCCAGCATTTT	CASSRTLGQPQHF
TRBV12-3/TRBV12-4	many	.	TRBJ1-1	TGTGCCAGCAGTACGTTGGGCGGGGACACTGAAGCTTTCTTT	CASSTLGGDTEAFF
TRBV7-2	many	TRBD1	TRBJ1-2	TGTGCCAGCAGCTCCCGACAGGGGGTAGGGTCTAACTATGGCTACACCTTC	CASSSRQGVGSNYGYTF
TRBV30	many	TRBD1	TRBJ1-5	TGTGCCTGGAGTGGGGACAGTAACAATCAGCCCCAGCATTTT	CAWSGDSNNQPQHF
TRBV7-6	few	.	TRBJ2-2	TGTGCCAGCAGCTTAACAGGGTTGGGCACCGGGGAGCTGTTTTTT	CASSLTGLGTGELFF
TRBV11-2	many	.	TRBJ1-5	TGTGCCAGCAGCTTAGATCGGGTTCAGCCCCAGCATTTT	CASSLDRVQPQHF
TRBV5-1	.	.	TRBJ1-2	TGCGCCAGCAGCTTGGTACGTGGGGACTATGGCTACACCTTC	CASSLVRGDYGYTF